The 21 T cell receptor beta chains below all came from one sample that was sequenced in a study of tumor-infiltrating lymphocytes in primary liver carcinoma. With a constant-region primer, TCR beta cDNA was made from around 520 ng of total RNA. Three nested multiplex PCR rounds, a slightly modified ARM-PCR method, built the TCR beta libraries. With TRBV1-TRBV30 forward primers and a C-beta reverse primer, the first two PCR rounds were run for about 10 cycles each. TCRdb re-analysed the multiplex PCR reads in MiXCR, keeping a single row per CDR3 protein. The profile shows about 20,000 distinct CDR3 sequences, roughly 80% of them singletons. Unsorted bulk tissue, roughly 19-34 mg of it, served as the source for co-extraction of RNA and DNA. The sample was liver tumor tissue from sampling region 4. The subset: tumor region T4, right-lateral pole. All receptors derive from a woman younger than 45 with primary liver carcinoma and hepatitis B virus infection.

This chain joins TRBV28 and TRBJ2-1; possible D gene TRBD2, 5 bases. From germline, CDR1 is MDHEN and CDR2 SYDVKM. V was shortened by 3 bases and J by 6 bases, with 15 bases between the two germline ends. This CDR3 is 15 amino acids long. The CDR3: CASSFVVAGGNEQFF. CDR3 DNA: TGTGCCAGCAGTTTCGTGGTAGCAGGAGGCAATGAGCAGTTCTTC.

A word on this clonotype: The junction and the germline gene differ at one end; a read error may be behind it. The V call is TRBV5-5, the J call TRBJ1-6, with D uncertain. The CDR3 runs to 14 residues. Per the germline V gene, CDR1 is SGHKS and CDR2 is YYEKEE (reference sequence). CDR3 DNA sequence: TGTACCAGCAGCTTGGACGTCAGTAATTCACACCTCCACTTC. Protein: CTSSLDVSNSHLHF.

Comments on this clonotype: The conserved phenylalanine or tryptophan is not found at the CDR3 terminus, so this likely reflects a read error. It is unclear where the CDR3 begins or ends on the DNA, so no DNA is shown, and the CDR3 is as TCRdb lists it. The chain couples TRBV6-2 or TRBV6-3 to TRBJ2-5. CDR1 is MNHEY, CDR2 SVGEGT, per germline. The CDR3 length equals 14 residues, ends included. The CDR3 is CASSYDGLGETHYS.

To note about this clonotype: At one end, the junction sequence differs from germline, possibly due to a read error. The chain is built from TRBV6-5 and TRBJ2-3; D is unclear. Germline-derived CDR1 and CDR2 are MNHEY and SVGAGI. The CDR3 length is 13 residues. DNA of the CDR3: TGTGCAAGCAGCCCCCGACCCTCAGATACGCAGTACTTT. Protein: CASSPRPSDTQYF.

Note on this clonotype: Likely a read error: the CDR3 ends without its conserved phenylalanine or tryptophan. This chain uses TRBV28 with TRBJ2-7; possible D gene TRBD1, 6 bases. CDR1 MDHEN and CDR2 SYDVKM come from the germline V gene. The germline V and J ends were trimmed by 3 bases and 4 bases, with 16 bases remaining between them. The CDR3 sequence is 15 residues long. The chain's CDR3 is CASSLHSQGFYEQYL. The DNA of the CDR3 is TGTGCCAGCAGTTTGCACTCCCAGGGGTTTTACGAGCAGTACTTA.

The table lists this clonotype with a count of one. A junction end diverges from the germline sequence, so it may reflect a read error. The chain links TRBV28 to TRBJ1-6; D not certain. Germline loops: CDR1 MDHEN, CDR2 SYDVKM. The CDR3 extends over 14 amino acids. As DNA, the CDR3 is TGTGCCAGCAGAGGACTATCCGGAGTTTCACCTCTCCACTTT. As protein: CASRGLSGVSPLHF.

This chain links TRBV11-3 with TRBJ1-1; unclear D gene. Per germline, CDR1 SGHNT and CDR2 YENEEA. Between the trimmed V and J ends, which lost 6 bases and 6 bases, there was a span of 11 bases. This CDR3 spans 12 amino acids. The CDR3 region is CASRDGNSEAFF. The CDR3 DNA reads as TGTGCCAGCAGAGATGGAAACTCTGAAGCTTTCTTT.

This clonotype appeared once. A much larger clone lies one base from this, so it may be a read error. The V and J genes are TRBV6-1 and TRBJ2-7; D is uncertain. The CDR3 contains 12 residues. CDR1 MNHNS and CDR2 SASEGT come from the germline V gene. Trimming shortened V by 4 bases and J by 2 bases, and 6 bases separated the two germline ends. Here the CDR3 reads CASSVQAYEQYF. The CDR3 coding sequence is TGTGCCAGCAGTGTTCAGGCCTACGAGCAGTACTTC.

Comments on this clonotype: One end of the junction does not line up with germline, which may come from a read error. This chain joins TRBV12-3 or TRBV12-4 and TRBJ2-1, with 8 bases lining up with TRBD2. The CDR3 loop spans 15 amino acids. CDR3 amino acids: CVSSFGTSGYYEQFF. CDR3 coding DNA: TGTGTCAGCAGTTTCGGGACTAGTGGCTACTATGAGCAGTTCTTC.

Remarks on this clonotype: A read error may produce the germline difference seen at one junction end. The chain uses TRBV11-3 and TRBJ2-1; the D gene is possibly TRBD2 (5 bases). The length of the CDR3 is 17 residues. CDR1 is SGHNT and CDR2 is YENEEA in the germline V gene. In nucleotides, the CDR3 is TGTACCAGCAGCTTAGATCTGACGGGGAGCTCCTACAATGAGCAGTTCTTC. Encoded protein: CTSSLDLTGSSYNEQFF.

The CDR3 sequence: CASSRPGGGYEQFF. CDR3 sequence (DNA): TGTGCCAGCAGCCGACCGGGGGGGGGGTATGAGCAGTTCTTC. The V gene is TRBV11-3, the J gene TRBJ2-1; 8 bases match TRBD2. This CDR3 contains 14 residues. V gave up 5 bases and J gave up 8 bases; unmatched junction bases: 8. The germline V gene encodes CDR1 SGHNT and CDR2 YENEEA.

The chain recombines TRBV4-3 with TRBJ2-7; 8 nucleotides align to TRBD1. This CDR3 region has 15 residues. The V gene end was trimmed by 8 bases and the J gene end by 7 bases; junction bases not matched to a gene: 16. The germline V gene encodes CDR1 LGHNA and CDR2 YSLEER. This CDR3 reads CASVQDQWTGREQYF. CDR3 coding DNA: TGCGCCAGCGTCCAAGATCAATGGACAGGGCGGGAGCAGTACTTC.

Within the sample, this clonotype is large. The chain carries TRBV10-3 and TRBJ2-1; TRBD2 matches 8 bases. This CDR3 spans 16 amino acids. Unmatched junction bases numbered 3, after V lost 0 bases and J lost 2 bases. The germline gives CDR1 ENHRY, CDR2 SYGVKD. In nucleotides, the CDR3 is TGTGCCATCAGTGAGTCGGCAGCGGGAGCCTACAATGAGCAGTTCTTC. Encoded protein: CAISESAAGAYNEQFF.

The V call is TRBV6-5, the J call TRBJ2-5; D may be TRBD1 (5 bases). Trimming shortened V by 5 bases and J by 7 bases, and 14 bases separated the two germline ends. The CDR3 runs 13 residues. The germline V gene has CDR1 MNHEY and CDR2 SVGAGI. The CDR3: CASSTDKGPTQYF. The CDR3 DNA reads as TGTGCCAGCAGTACCGATAAGGGGCCGACCCAGTACTTC.

This clonotype occurred once. A single base separates this from a much larger clone, so it may be a read error. The chain links TRBV2 to TRBJ2-1; D remains unclear. This CDR3 is built from 15 residues. Germline V CDR1 and CDR2: SNHLY, FYNNEI. The V end was cut by 11 bases, the J end by 1 base, with 18 bases between. The DNA for the CDR3 is TGTGCCGGAGCACATGTAGGGCATTCCTACAATGAGCAGTTCTTC. This codes for CAGAHVGHSYNEQFF. Full variable domain (outside the CDR3, taken from reference TRBV2 and TRBJ2-1): EPEVTQTPSHQVTQMGQEVILRCVPISNHLYFYWYRQILGQKVEFLVSFYNNEISEKSEIFDDQFSVERPDGSNFTLKIRSTKLEDSAMYFCAGAHVGHSYNEQFFGPGTRLTVL.

This chain uses TRBV11-2 with TRBJ2-5; D perhaps matches TRBD2 (6 bases). The CDR3 is 14 amino acids. Germline V gene data show CDR1 as SGHAT and CDR2 as FQNNGV. Here the CDR3 DNA reads TGTACTAGCAGCTCCCCGGGGAACTGGGAGGCCCAGTACTTC. Protein: CTSSSPGNWEAQYF.

Remarks on this clonotype: The junction shows a germline mismatch at one end, possibly a read error. The V call is TRBV11-2, the J call TRBJ1-1; D ambiguous. The CDR3 covers 14 residues. The V gene's germline CDR1 is SGHAT and CDR2 FQNNGV. The CDR3: CVSSHGLWNTEAFF. In DNA form, the CDR3 reads TGTGTCAGCAGCCATGGCCTCTGGAACACTGAAGCTTTCTTT.

This chain links TRBV11-3 with TRBJ2-7, with TRBD1 matching over 9 bases. The J segment lost 0 bases and the V segment lost 5 bases, leaving 5 bases of the junction unmatched. The CDR3 extends over 15 amino acids. CDR1 is SGHNT and CDR2 is YENEEA in the germline V gene. CDR3: CASSRDRDYSYEQYF. In nucleotides, the CDR3 is TGTGCCAGCAGCCGGGACAGGGATTACTCCTACGAGCAGTACTTC.

Of note for this clonotype: The junction departs from the called germline gene at one end, perhaps through a read error. The chain has TRBV11-2 and TRBJ2-1; possibly TRBD2 for D (5 bases). CDR1 is SGHAT and CDR2 is FQNNGV in the germline V gene. This CDR3 contains 11 residues. CDR3 sequence (DNA): TGTGCTAGCCGACTACTTAATGGGCAGTTCTTC. Amino acids: CASRLLNGQFF. Looking up the rest from reference TRBV11-2 and TRBJ2-1 gives the full variable domain: EAGVAQSPRYKIIEKRQSVAFWCNPISGHATLYWYQQILGQGPKLLIQFQNNGVVDDSQLPKDRFSAERLKGVDSTLKIQPAKLEDSAVYLCASRLLNGQFFGPGTRLTVL.

Remarks on this clonotype: A junction end diverges from the germline sequence, so it may reflect a read error. CDR3 loop: CASNQDRWTGLGQYF. The CDR3 nucleotides read TGCGCCAGCAACCAAGATCGATGGACAGGGCTGGGGCAGTACTTC. This chain uses TRBV4-3 with TRBJ2-7; 8 nucleotides align to TRBD1. This CDR3 has 15 residues. CDR1 and CDR2 from the germline V gene are LGHNA and YSLEER.

The chain joins TRBV12-3 or TRBV12-4 to TRBJ1-2; 7 nucleotides line up with TRBD1. This CDR3 has 12 amino acids. With 5 bases clipped from V and 11 bases from J, the junction kept 8 bases outside the gene matches. The CDR3 nucleotides are TGTGCCAGCAGTGGGACAGTAGGAGGTTACACCTTC. It encodes CASSGTVGGYTF.